This is a list of T cell receptor beta chains from one sample in a study of blood T cell repertoires in COVID-19. Sequencing used immunoSEQ multiplex PCR; TCRdb keeps in-frame clones, though not all of them. The sample has fewer than 350,000 clones, 80% to 95% seen once. Sequencing input: peripheral blood. These receptors originate from a woman aged 30 to 39 with COVID-19, enrolled during active disease. CDR3s include the opening cysteine and the closing phenylalanine or tryptophan. The order of the fields is V gene, J gene, clone size, D gene, CDR3 protein, CDR3 DNA. D genes are given only for firm matches. Expanded clones get a size class; other rows say once, few or many, or leave the size out.

v_gene: TRBV18; j_gene: TRBJ2-7; abundance: NA; d_gene: NA; CDR3aa: CASSREVSYEQYF; CDR3nt: TGTGCCAGCTCCCGAGAGGTCTCCTACGAGCAGTACTTC
v_gene: TRBV9; j_gene: TRBJ2-3; abundance: NA; d_gene: TRBD2; CDR3aa: CASSVFSGRALDTQYF; CDR3nt: TGTGCCAGCAGCGTATTTAGCGGGAGGGCCTTAGATACGCAGTATTTT
v_gene: TRBV27; j_gene: TRBJ1-1; abundance: NA; d_gene: NA; CDR3aa: CASSFLQNRNTEAFF; CDR3nt: TGTGCCAGCAGTTTTCTTCAGAATCGCAACACTGAAGCTTTCTTT
v_gene: TRBV5-1; j_gene: TRBJ2-7; abundance: NA; d_gene: NA; CDR3aa: CASSSTGEQYF; CDR3nt: TGCGCCAGCAGCTCAACAGGCGAGCAGTACTTC
v_gene: TRBV28; j_gene: TRBJ2-7; abundance: once; d_gene: NA; CDR3aa: CASSTDNYEQYF; CDR3nt: TGTGCCAGCAGCACGGACAACTACGAGCAGTACTTC
v_gene: TRBV4-3; j_gene: TRBJ2-7; abundance: NA; d_gene: NA; CDR3aa: CASSQDAGPTYEQYF; CDR3nt: TGCGCCAGCAGCCAAGATGCGGGACCGACCTACGAGCAGTACTTC
v_gene: TRBV5-1; j_gene: TRBJ2-2; abundance: NA; d_gene: TRBD2; CDR3aa: CASSLAGGPAGELFF; CDR3nt: TGCGCCAGCAGCTTGGCGGGAGGGCCCGCCGGGGAGCTGTTTTTT
v_gene: TRBV15; j_gene: TRBJ1-3; abundance: few; d_gene: NA; CDR3aa: CATSRDLGVGNTIYF; CDR3nt: TGTGCCACCAGCAGAGATCTCGGTGTTGGAAACACCATATATTTT
v_gene: TRBV30; j_gene: TRBJ1-5; abundance: NA; d_gene: NA; CDR3aa: CAWSGTEDQPQHF; CDR3nt: TGTGCCTGGAGTGGGACAGAAGATCAGCCCCAGCATTTT
v_gene: TRBV9; j_gene: TRBJ2-5; abundance: once; d_gene: NA; CDR3aa: CASSVDRGGETQYF; CDR3nt: TGTGCCAGCAGCGTAGATCGGGGAGGAGAGACCCAGTACTTC
v_gene: TRBV15; j_gene: TRBJ2-2; abundance: NA; d_gene: NA; CDR3aa: CATSRGGNTGELFF; CDR3nt: TGTGCCACCAGCAGAGGAGGGAACACCGGGGAGCTGTTTTTT
v_gene: TRBV2; j_gene: TRBJ2-7; abundance: NA; d_gene: TRBD1; CDR3aa: CASRAGQGGLQQYF; CDR3nt: TGTGCCAGCAGGGCCGGACAGGGGGGACTACAACAGTACTTC
v_gene: TRBV6-5; j_gene: TRBJ1-6; abundance: NA; d_gene: TRBD1; CDR3aa: CASSQDRGNSPLHF; CDR3nt: TGTGCCAGCAGCCAAGACAGGGGGAATTCACCCCTCCACTTT
v_gene: TRBV9; j_gene: TRBJ2-7; abundance: NA; d_gene: NA; CDR3aa: CASSVATSTGEQYF; CDR3nt: TGTGCCAGCAGCGTAGCTACTAGCACCGGCGAGCAGTACTTC
v_gene: TRBV30; j_gene: TRBJ2-1; abundance: NA; d_gene: NA; CDR3aa: CAWDLKFF; CDR3nt: TGTGCCTGGGACTTGAAGTTCTTC
v_gene: TRBV4-3; j_gene: TRBJ2-1; abundance: once; d_gene: NA; CDR3aa: CASSQAGEGYEQFF; CDR3nt: TGCGCCAGCAGCCAAGCGGGAGAGGGCTATGAGCAGTTCTTC
v_gene: TRBV28; j_gene: TRBJ2-4; abundance: NA; d_gene: NA; CDR3aa: CASSSRTLNIQYF; CDR3nt: TGTGCCAGCAGTTCGAGGACACTAAACATTCAGTACTTC
v_gene: TRBV6-5; j_gene: TRBJ1-5; abundance: NA; d_gene: NA; CDR3aa: CASSPGLSNQPQHF; CDR3nt: TGTGCCAGCAGTCCCGGGTTGAGCAATCAGCCCCAGCATTTT
v_gene: TRBV5-6; j_gene: TRBJ1-2; abundance: NA; d_gene: NA; CDR3aa: CASSLGGREMYGYTF; CDR3nt: TGTGCCAGCAGCTTGGGGGGCCGCGAAATGTATGGCTACACCTTC
v_gene: TRBV6-2/TRBV6-3; j_gene: TRBJ2-7; abundance: NA; d_gene: NA; CDR3aa: CASSFQGISVEQYF; CDR3nt: TGTGCCAGCAGTTTTCAGGGGATATCGGTTGAGCAGTACTTC
v_gene: TRBV5-1; j_gene: TRBJ1-3; abundance: NA; d_gene: TRBD1; CDR3aa: CASSRGTEGDTIYF; CDR3nt: TGCGCCAGCAGCCGTGGGACAGAGGGGGACACCATATATTTT
v_gene: TRBV28; j_gene: TRBJ2-2; abundance: NA; d_gene: NA; CDR3aa: CASSPRGTTNTGELFF; CDR3nt: TGTGCCAGCAGTCCTAGAGGGACAACGAACACCGGGGAGCTGTTTTTT
v_gene: TRBV3-1/TRBV3-2; j_gene: TRBJ2-7; abundance: few; d_gene: NA; CDR3aa: CASSQEWGASGEQYF; CDR3nt: TGTGCCAGCAGCCAAGAATGGGGGGCTAGCGGAGAGCAGTACTTC
v_gene: TRBV30; j_gene: TRBJ2-7; abundance: NA; d_gene: TRBD2; CDR3aa: CAWSPEWGSGGSGYEQYF; CDR3nt: TGTGCCTGGAGTCCTGAGTGGGGGTCGGGCGGGAGCGGCTACGAGCAGTACTTC
v_gene: TRBV27; j_gene: TRBJ2-5; abundance: NA; d_gene: TRBD2; CDR3aa: CASSWTSQETQYF; CDR3nt: TGTGCCAGCAGTTGGACTAGCCAAGAGACCCAGTACTTC
v_gene: TRBV6-5; j_gene: TRBJ2-2; abundance: NA; d_gene: TRBD2; CDR3aa: CASRLAGGPTGELFF; CDR3nt: TGTGCCAGCAGACTAGCGGGAGGGCCCACCGGGGAGCTGTTTTTT
v_gene: TRBV2; j_gene: TRBJ2-1; abundance: NA; d_gene: NA; CDR3aa: CASSEASGIGQFF; CDR3nt: TGTGCCAGCAGTGAAGCGTCGGGAATCGGGCAGTTCTTC
v_gene: TRBV10-1; j_gene: TRBJ2-1; abundance: once; d_gene: TRBD2; CDR3aa: CASSEWTGGTDNEQFF; CDR3nt: TGCGCCAGCAGTGAGTGGACGGGAGGGACCGACAATGAGCAGTTCTTC
v_gene: TRBV7-9; j_gene: TRBJ2-3; abundance: few; d_gene: TRBD2; CDR3aa: CASSMLAGGRGDTQYF; CDR3nt: TGTGCCAGCAGCATGCTAGCGGGAGGTCGCGGAGATACGCAGTATTTT
v_gene: TRBV9; j_gene: TRBJ2-7; abundance: NA; d_gene: TRBD2; CDR3aa: CASSGPSGSHEQYF; CDR3nt: TGTGCCAGCAGTGGACCTAGCGGGAGCCACGAGCAGTACTTC